This TCR beta chain comes out of a study of blood T cell repertoires in COVID-19 (dated by TCRdb to 2020 to 2022). Regarding the research as a whole: The collaborator samples originated in the United States, Italy and Spain and spanned the acute and convalescent phases of COVID-19. The prospective study material was composed of cDNA or gDNA derived from T cells, B-cell-depleted T cells, or PBMCs. Subjects who had been exposed to COVID-19, were actively infected with it, or had recovered from it provided the deeply sampled blood TCRbeta repertoires that made up the dataset. The repertoires were released in a freely available public database intended as a resource for research on the immune response to SARS-CoV-2. Samples were obtained from the ongoing ImmuneRACE study (first 160 participants) and from 1,254 subjects provided by 6 global collaborators. Where available, HLA class I and class II types were obtained from metadata supplied by the sample provider rather than from assay-based typing. Nearly every sample came with metadata listing a de-identified subject ID, COVID-19 status, age in years and sex. Beyond this particular receptor, the publication reports: The quantity of clinical and demographic metadata differed by source and by participant and was supplied without curation.

The immunoSEQ Assay, a bias-controlled multiplex PCR, was used to amplify TCRbeta CDR3 regions from genomic DNA. The paper's data handling went like this. The number of nucleated cells in each sample was estimated from the amplification of reference gene primers within the assay. Sequence reads were collapsed and filtered to measure the absolute abundance of every unique TCRbeta CDR3 rearrangement. For each sample, productive Simpson clonality was calculated by taking the square root of Simpson's diversity index across productive rearrangements. Not all clones reach the TCRdb copy of this immuneACCESS table, which keeps in-frame sequences only. Checked studies attribute under half of the gap to unresolved V genes and leave the rest unexplained. The V and J calls and clone size come from that table; D and trimming were worked out from the DNA. The sample contains over 60,000 clones, approximately 80% of them found a single time. The top ten constitute roughly 10% of the sample.

One collaborating source in Seattle enrolled patients while the patients were actively infected and followed the patients over time throughout the course of disease. Whole blood was collected in K2EDTA tubes by collaborating institutions according to the institutions' own protocols. Collaborator samples were shipped for TCRbeta analysis as frozen whole blood, isolated PBMCs, or DNA extracted from either sample type. The germline V gene yields ENHRY for CDR1 and SYGVKD for CDR2. Between the V and J ends, shortened by 4 bases and 2 bases respectively, the junction contains 12 bases. The CDR3 has 15 amino acids, counting the end cysteine and phenylalanine. The DNA shown is the 45-base CDR3, in frame from base 1. This clone was seen more than once but under ten times. The clone's antigen remains unknown. No much larger clonotype is one base removed from it; base qualities were not supplied.

The sequencing input was peripheral blood. This sequence was found in a man in his fifties or sixties with COVID-19, enrolled during active disease. This receptor chain uses TRBV10-3 and TRBJ1-3, with a tentative D gene TRBD1 over 6 matching bases. CDR3 sequence: CAISGNRVTGNTIYF. DNA sequence: TGTGCCATCAGTGGGAACAGGGTGACTGGAAACACCATATATTTT.